Below, one T cell receptor beta chain is given with its context. CDR3 size: 15 residues. Germline V gene data show CDR1 as SEHNR and CDR2 as FQNEAQ (reference sequence). V trimming: 4 bases; J trimming: 3 bases; junction bases outside the gene matches: 6. This entry belongs to a study of T cell changes during pregnancy in multiple sclerosis. Here immunoSEQ multiplex PCR was the method, and the copy in TCRdb shows in-frame clones only, minus some. The data hold tens of thousands of clones, with around 94% observed a single time. The J gene is TRBJ2-1, the V gene TRBV7-9, with TRBD1 matching over 7 bases. This TCR derives from a female donor in good health, enrolled as a control in a pregnancy study. The input for sequencing was peripheral blood, taken in the second trimester of pregnancy. The CDR3 DNA follows: TGTGCCAGCAGCTCCACGACAGGGAACTACAATGAGCAGTTCTTC. This encodes CASSSTTGNYNEQFF.